This T cell receptor beta chain was sequenced for a study of blood T cell repertoires in COVID-19. Generated by immunoSEQ multiplex PCR, the TCRdb table keeps only in-frame clones and is missing some. Of around 120,000 clones listed, 69% were seen once; the top ten hold roughly 6%. As to this clone: The same CDR3 arises from other DNA sequences in this sample as well.

Sequencing was performed on peripheral blood. The TCR originated in a man aged 80 or over with acute or convalescent COVID-19.

The chain's CDR3 is CASSPQGNEQFF. CDR3 in DNA: TGTGCCAGCAGTCCCCAGGGTAATGAGCAGTTCTTC. The chain uses TRBV2 and TRBJ2-1, with D possibly TRBD1 on 5 matching bases. The CDR3 runs to 12 residues. Germline-derived CDR1 and CDR2 are SNHLY and FYNNEI. V shed 5 bases and J shed 7 bases, with 9 bases lying between them.